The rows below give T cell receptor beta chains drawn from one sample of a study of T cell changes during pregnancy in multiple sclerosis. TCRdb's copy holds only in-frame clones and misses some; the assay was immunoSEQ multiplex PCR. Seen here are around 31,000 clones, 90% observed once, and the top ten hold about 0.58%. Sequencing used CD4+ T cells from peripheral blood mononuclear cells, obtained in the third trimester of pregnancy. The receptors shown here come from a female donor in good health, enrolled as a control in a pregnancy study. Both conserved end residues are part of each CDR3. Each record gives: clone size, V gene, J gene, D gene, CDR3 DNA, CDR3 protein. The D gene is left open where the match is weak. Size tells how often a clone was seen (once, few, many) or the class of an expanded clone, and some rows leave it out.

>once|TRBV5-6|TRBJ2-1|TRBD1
TGTGCCAGCAGCTTCCGGGACAGGGGGCAGAATGAGCAGTTCTTC
CASSFRDRGQNEQFF
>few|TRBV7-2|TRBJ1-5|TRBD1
TGTGCCAGCAGCTCAACCTCCGGGACAGGGTCCCTCAATCAGCCCCAGCATTTT
CASSSTSGTGSLNQPQHF
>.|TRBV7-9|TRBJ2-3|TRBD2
TGTGCCAGCAGCGAGACCCAGCGGGGGGATTCAGATACGCAGTATTTT
CASSETQRGDSDTQYF
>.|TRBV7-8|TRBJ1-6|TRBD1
TGTGCCAGCAGCTTAGCATCAGGGACAGGGAATAATTCACCCCTCCACTTT
CASSLASGTGNNSPLHF
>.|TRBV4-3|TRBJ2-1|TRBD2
TGCGCCAGCAGCCAAGAAGTTAGCGGGGGGGGGAGCTCCTACAATGAGCAGTTCTTC
CASSQEVSGGGSSYNEQFF
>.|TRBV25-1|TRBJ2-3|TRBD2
TGTGCCAGCAGCCTAGCTGGCGGGAGGCATACGCAGTATTTT
CASSLAGGRHTQYF
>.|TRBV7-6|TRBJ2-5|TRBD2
TGTGCCAGCAGCTTACCGGGCCTAGCGGGGGGCGGTGAGACCCAGTACTTC
CASSLPGLAGGGETQYF
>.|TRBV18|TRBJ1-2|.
TGTGCCAGCTCACCATACGAGGGCGGGGAGGATGGCTACACCTTC
CASSPYEGGEDGYTF
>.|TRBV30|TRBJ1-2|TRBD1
TGTGCCTTAGACAGGGTCCCATCTAACTATGGCTACACCTTC
CALDRVPSNYGYTF
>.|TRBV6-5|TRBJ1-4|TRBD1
TGTGCCAGCAGTTCCGACAGGGGACCAACTAATGAAAAACTGTTTTTT
CASSSDRGPTNEKLFF
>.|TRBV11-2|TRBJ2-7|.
TGTGCCAGCAGCTTAGATGGGGCAGGCTACGAGCAGTACTTC
CASSLDGAGYEQYF
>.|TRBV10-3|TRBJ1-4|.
TGTGCCATCAGTGAGTCGGGGAGGGGTGAAGAAAAACTGTTTTTT
CAISESGRGEEKLFF
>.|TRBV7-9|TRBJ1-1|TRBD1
TGTGCCAGCAGCTTAGTACAGGGGACTGAAGCTTTCTTT
CASSLVQGTEAFF
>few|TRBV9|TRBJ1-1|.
TGTGCCAGCAGCCTTAGCATGGGTGCCACTGAAGCTTTCTTT
CASSLSMGATEAFF
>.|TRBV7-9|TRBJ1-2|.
TGTGCCAGCAGCCCTCGAGGGTTAGCTAACTATGACTACACCTTC
CASSPRGLANYDYTF
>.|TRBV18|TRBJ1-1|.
TGTGCCAGCTCACCTAGGGACACGGGGAACACTGAAGCTTTCTTT
CASSPRDTGNTEAFF
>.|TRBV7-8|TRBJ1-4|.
TGTGCCAGCAGCTTAGCCCCGTCGAGAAAACTGTTTTTT
CASSLAPSRKLFF
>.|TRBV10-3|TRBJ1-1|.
TGTGCCATCAGAGGTCGCGGGGGGAACACTGAAGCTTTCTTT
CAIRGRGGNTEAFF
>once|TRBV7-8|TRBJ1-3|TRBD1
TGTGCCAGCAGCCCCGTACCAGGGGGCCCTTTCTCTGGAAACACCATATATTTT
CASSPVPGGPFSGNTIYF
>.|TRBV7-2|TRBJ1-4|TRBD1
TGTGCCAGCAGCCGACGGACAGGGGAAAGTGAAAAACTGTTTTTT
CASSRRTGESEKLFF
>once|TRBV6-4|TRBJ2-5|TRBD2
TGTGCCAGCAGGAGGACTAGCGGGAACCAAGAGACCCAGTACTTC
CASRRTSGNQETQYF
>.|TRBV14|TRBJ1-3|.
TGTGCCAGCAGCCAAGATGCGATTAGAAGGAGCCTTGGAAACACCATATATTTT
CASSQDAIRRSLGNTIYF
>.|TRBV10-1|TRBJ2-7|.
TGCGCCAGCAGTGAATCAGGAAAGTACGAGCAGTACTTC
CASSESGKYEQYF
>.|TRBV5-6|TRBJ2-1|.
TGTGCCAGCAGCTTGGGCCATAGATATGAGCAGTTCTTC
CASSLGHRYEQFF
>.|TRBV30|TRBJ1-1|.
TGTGCCGGGGGACTCTTAAACACTGAAGCTTTCTTT
CAGGLLNTEAFF
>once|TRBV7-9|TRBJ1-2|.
TGTGCCAGCGTGCAAACCACAGGAAGTTATGGCTACACCTTC
CASVQTTGSYGYTF
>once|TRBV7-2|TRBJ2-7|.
TGTGCCAGCAGCTTAGCAGTCAGGGCCCGGGGGTACGAGCAGTACTTC
CASSLAVRARGYEQYF
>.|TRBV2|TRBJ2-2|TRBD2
TGTGCCCGTGGGACTAGCGCGAACACCGGGGAGCTGTTTTTT
CARGTSANTGELFF
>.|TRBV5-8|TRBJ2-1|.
TGTGCCAGCAGCTTGCTGCGGGGGCGGGATGAGCAGTTCTTC
CASSLLRGRDEQFF